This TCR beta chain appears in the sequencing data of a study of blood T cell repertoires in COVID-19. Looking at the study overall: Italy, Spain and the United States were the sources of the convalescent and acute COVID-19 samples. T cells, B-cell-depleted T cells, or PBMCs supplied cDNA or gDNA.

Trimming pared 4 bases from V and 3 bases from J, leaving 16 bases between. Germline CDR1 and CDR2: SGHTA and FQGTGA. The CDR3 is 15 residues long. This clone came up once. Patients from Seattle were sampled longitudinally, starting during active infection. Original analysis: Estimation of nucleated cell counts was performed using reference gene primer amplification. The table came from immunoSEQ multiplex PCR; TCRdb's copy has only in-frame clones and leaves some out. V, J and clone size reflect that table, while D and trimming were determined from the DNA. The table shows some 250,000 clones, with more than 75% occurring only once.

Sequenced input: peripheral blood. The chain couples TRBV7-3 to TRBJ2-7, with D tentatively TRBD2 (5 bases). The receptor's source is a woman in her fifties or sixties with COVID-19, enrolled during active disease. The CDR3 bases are TGTGCCAGCAGCTCCCACCCCGGCGGAGGCTACGAGCAGTACTTC. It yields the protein CASSSHPGGGYEQYF.